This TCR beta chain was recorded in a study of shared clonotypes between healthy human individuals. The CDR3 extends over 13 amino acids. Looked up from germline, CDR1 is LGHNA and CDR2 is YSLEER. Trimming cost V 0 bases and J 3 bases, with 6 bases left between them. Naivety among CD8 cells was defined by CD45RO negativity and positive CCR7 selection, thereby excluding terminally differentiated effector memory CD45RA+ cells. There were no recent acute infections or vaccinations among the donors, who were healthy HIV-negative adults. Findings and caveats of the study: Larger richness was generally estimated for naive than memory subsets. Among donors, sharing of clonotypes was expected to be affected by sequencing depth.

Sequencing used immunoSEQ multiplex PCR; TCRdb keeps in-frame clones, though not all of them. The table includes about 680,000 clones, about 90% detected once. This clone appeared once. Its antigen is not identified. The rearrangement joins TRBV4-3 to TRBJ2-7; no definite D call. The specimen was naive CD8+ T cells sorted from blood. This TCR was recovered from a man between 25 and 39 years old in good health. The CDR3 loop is CASSQDQGYEQYF. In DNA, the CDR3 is TGCGCCAGCAGCCAAGATCAAGGCTACGAGCAGTACTTC.